The source of this T cell receptor (beta chain) is a study of blood T cells in healthy people across ages. Study-level findings and limits: The study found more naive CD4+ cells and higher diversity in long-lived than aged donors.

This clonotype was observed a single time. What it binds is unknown. The use of a sample-barcoded 5' primer and a J-beta primer mix characterized a second PCR of about 7 to 12 cycles. TCRdb used MiXCR to reprocess the 5' RACE reads, holding one entry per CDR3 protein. The sample yields roughly 1.7 million distinct CDR3 sequences, roughly 32% seen once. V lost 3 bases and J 5 bases, leaving 7 bases between the germline ends. The CDR3 sequence is 12 residues long. From germline, CDR1 is SNHLY and CDR2 FYNNEI. The source material was blood. V gene TRBV2 combines with J gene TRBJ1-1; D gene uncertain. The source is a woman in her thirties in good health. The CDR3 DNA reads TGTGCCAGCAGTGATTTCGAGACTGAAGCTTTCTTT. It specifies CASSDFETEAFF.